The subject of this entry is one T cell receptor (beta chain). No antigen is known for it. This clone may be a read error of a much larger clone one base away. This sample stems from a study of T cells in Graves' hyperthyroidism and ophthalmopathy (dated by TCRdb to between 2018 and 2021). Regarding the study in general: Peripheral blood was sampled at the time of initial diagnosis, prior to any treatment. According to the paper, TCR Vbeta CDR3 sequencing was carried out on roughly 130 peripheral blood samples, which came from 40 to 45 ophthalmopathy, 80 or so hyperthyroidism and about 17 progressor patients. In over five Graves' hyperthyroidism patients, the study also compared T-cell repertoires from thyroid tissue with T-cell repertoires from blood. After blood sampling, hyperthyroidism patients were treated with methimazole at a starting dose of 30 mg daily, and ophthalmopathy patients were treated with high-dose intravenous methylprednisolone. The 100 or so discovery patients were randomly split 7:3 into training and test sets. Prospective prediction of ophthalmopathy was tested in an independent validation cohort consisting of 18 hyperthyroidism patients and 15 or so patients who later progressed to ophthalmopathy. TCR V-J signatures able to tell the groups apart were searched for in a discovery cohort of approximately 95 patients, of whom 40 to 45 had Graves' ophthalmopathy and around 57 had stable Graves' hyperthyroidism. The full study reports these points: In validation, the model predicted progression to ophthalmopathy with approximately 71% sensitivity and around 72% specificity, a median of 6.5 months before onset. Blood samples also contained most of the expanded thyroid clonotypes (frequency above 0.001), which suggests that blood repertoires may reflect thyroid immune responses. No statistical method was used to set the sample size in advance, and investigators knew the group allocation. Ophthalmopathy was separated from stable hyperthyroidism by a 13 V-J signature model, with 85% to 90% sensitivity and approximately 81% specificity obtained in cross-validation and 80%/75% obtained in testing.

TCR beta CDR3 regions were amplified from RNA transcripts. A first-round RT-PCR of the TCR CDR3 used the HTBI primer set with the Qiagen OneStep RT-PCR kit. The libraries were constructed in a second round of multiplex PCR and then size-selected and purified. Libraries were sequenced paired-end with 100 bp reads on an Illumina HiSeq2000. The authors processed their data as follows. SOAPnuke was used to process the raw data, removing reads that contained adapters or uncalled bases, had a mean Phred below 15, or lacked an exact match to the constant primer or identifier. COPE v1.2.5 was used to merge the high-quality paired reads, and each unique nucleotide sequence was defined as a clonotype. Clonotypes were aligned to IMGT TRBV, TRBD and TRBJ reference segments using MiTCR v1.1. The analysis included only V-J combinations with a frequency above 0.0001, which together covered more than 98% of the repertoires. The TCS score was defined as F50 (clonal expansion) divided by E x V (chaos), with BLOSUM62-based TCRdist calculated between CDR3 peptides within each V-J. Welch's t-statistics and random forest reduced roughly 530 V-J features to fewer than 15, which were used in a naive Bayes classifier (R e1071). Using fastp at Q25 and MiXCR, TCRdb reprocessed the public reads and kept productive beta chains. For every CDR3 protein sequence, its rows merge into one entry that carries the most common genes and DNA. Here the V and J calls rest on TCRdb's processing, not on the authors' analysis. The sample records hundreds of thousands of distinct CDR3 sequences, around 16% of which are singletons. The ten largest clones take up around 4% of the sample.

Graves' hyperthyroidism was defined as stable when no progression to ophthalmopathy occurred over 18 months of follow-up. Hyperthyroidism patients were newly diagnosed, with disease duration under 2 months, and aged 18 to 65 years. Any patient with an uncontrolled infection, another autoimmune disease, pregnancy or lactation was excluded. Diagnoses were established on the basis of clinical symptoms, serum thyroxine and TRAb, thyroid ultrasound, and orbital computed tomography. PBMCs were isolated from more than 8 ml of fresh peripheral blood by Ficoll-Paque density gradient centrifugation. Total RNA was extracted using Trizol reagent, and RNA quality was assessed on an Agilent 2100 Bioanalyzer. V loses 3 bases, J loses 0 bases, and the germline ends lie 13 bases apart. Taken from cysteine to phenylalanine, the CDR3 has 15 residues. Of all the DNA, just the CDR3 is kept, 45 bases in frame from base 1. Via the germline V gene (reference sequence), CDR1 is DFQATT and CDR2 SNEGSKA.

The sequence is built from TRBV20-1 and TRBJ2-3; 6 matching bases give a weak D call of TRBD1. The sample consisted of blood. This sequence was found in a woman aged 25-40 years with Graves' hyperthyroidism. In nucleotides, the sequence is TGCAGTGCTAGTCCCGGGACACCTAGCACAGATACGCAGTATTTT. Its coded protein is CSASPGTPSTDTQYF.